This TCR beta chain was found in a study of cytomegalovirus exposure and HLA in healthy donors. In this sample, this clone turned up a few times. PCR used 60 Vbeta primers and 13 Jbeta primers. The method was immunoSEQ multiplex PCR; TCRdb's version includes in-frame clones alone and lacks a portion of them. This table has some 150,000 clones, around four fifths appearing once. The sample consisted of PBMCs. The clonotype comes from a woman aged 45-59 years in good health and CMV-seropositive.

Written as DNA, the CDR3 is TGTGCCAGCAGCCCCGACAGGAAAATTTACGAGCAGTACTTC. Translated: CASSPDRKIYEQYF. The rearrangement links TRBV6-5 to TRBJ2-7, with D perhaps matching TRBD1 (6 bases). The V end was cut by 6 bases, the J end by 4 bases, with 16 bases between. CDR1 MNHEY and CDR2 SVGAGI come from the germline V gene. The CDR3 sequence is 14 residues long.